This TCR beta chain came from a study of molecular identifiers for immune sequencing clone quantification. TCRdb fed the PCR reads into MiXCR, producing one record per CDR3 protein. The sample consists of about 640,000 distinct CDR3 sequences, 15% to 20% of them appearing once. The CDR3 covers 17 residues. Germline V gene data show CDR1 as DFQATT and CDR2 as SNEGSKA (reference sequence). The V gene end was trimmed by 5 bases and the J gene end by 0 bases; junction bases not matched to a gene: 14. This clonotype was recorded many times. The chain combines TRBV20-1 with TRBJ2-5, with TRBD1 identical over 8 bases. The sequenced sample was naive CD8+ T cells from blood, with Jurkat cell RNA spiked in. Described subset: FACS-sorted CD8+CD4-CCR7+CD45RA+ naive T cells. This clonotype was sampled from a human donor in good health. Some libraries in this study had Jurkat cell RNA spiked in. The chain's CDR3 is CSAPLVSGQVYQETQYF. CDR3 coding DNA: TGCAGTGCTCCGTTGGTTTCGGGACAGGTGTACCAAGAGACCCAGTACTTC.